The clone carrying this T cell receptor beta chain was counted ten times or more. Its antigen remains unidentified. The source of the sample is a study of T cells in Graves' hyperthyroidism and ophthalmopathy. The CDR3 regions of TCR beta were amplified from RNA transcripts. Primed by the HTBI set, a first-round RT-PCR was run on the TCR CDR3. TCRdb reanalysed the multiplex PCR reads using MiXCR and keeps one entry per CDR3 protein. The sample records approximately 510,000 distinct CDR3 sequences, about 46% being singletons. Study-wide results and caveats: Onset of ophthalmopathy came a median approximately 6.9 months after the model predicted it. Most clonotypes expanded in the thyroid (above 0.001) were also present in blood.

Not enrolled were patients with uncontrolled infection, other autoimmune disease, pregnancy or lactation. Diagnosis relied on clinical symptoms, serum thyroxine and TRAb, thyroid ultrasound and orbital computed tomography. CDR1 MNHEY and CDR2 SVGAGI come from the germline V gene. Deletions cut 5 bases from V and 7 bases from J, with 20 bases between. CDR3 length: 15 residues. Source material: peripheral blood or thyroid tissue (not recorded which). This clonotype originated in an adult woman with Graves' disease, either hyperthyroidism or ophthalmopathy (not recorded which). This chain links TRBV6-5 with TRBJ1-1, with D perhaps matching TRBD1 (5 bases). Written as DNA, the CDR3 is TGTGCCAGCAGTCGACAGCTACTAAGTAAAGATGAAGCTTTCTTT. Amino acid sequence: CASSRQLLSKDEAFF.